The 4 T cell receptor beta chains reported below all come from one sample, sequenced in a study of response to subunit inactivated influenza vaccine. TCRdb reprocessed the RT-PCR reads via MiXCR and lists one record per CDR3 protein. The table has about 240,000 distinct CDR3 sequences, over 9% seen once; the top ten hold more than 7%. Sample: non-naive T cells sorted from PBMCs, taken roughly 2 weeks before vaccination. The receptors stem from a man in his forties or fifties who received an inactivated influenza vaccine.

This clonotype was seen many times. The genes are TRBV11-2 and TRBJ2-1; 13 nucleotides align to TRBD2. The CDR3 has 19 amino acids. V shed 5 bases, J shed 6 bases, and the junction held 16 bases outside the gene matches. Germline V gene sequence: CDR1 SGHAT, CDR2 FQNNGV. CDR3 in amino acids: CASSPRQGTSGKITNEQFF. CDR3 DNA: TGTGCCAGCAGCCCCAGACAGGGGACTAGCGGGAAGATTACCAATGAGCAGTTCTTC.

This clonotype was seen ten or more times. This chain uses TRBV20-1 with TRBJ1-5; maybe TRBD1 (6 bases). V dropped 3 bases and J dropped 2 bases, with 11 bases sitting between them. The germline V gene has CDR1 DFQATT and CDR2 SNEGSKA (reference sequence). This CDR3 is 14 amino acids long. CDR3 DNA: TGCAGTGCTAGGCCCCCAGGGGGCAATCAGCCCCAGCATTTT. Translated, it gives CSARPPGGNQPQHF.

The chain combines TRBV5-1 with TRBJ2-3, with D perhaps matching TRBD2 (5 bases). The CDR3 consists of 15 residues. The germline gives CDR1 SGHRS, CDR2 YFSETQ. V shed 0 bases and J shed 2 bases, with 10 bases lying between them. CDR3 amino acids: CASSLVSGNTDTQYF. The CDR3 bases are TGCGCCAGCAGCTTGGTCTCGGGGAACACAGATACGCAGTATTTT.

This clonotype was counted a few times. Here the CDR3 reads CSARSPASGGRYQETQYF. In DNA, the CDR3 is TGCAGTGCTAGGTCCCCGGCTAGCGGGGGCCGGTACCAAGAGACCCAGTACTTC. The rearrangement links TRBV20-1 to TRBJ2-5, with TRBD2 identical over 10 bases. The CDR3 is made up of 18 amino acids. V shed 3 bases, J shed 0 bases, and the junction held 13 bases outside the gene matches. In germline, CDR1 is DFQATT, CDR2 SNEGSKA (reference sequence).